The entry below gives a single T cell receptor (beta chain) sequence along with its context. Antigen unknown. Germline is not matched at one junction end, which may reflect a read error. This entry belongs to a study of glioma-infiltrating T cells after dendritic cell vaccination. Across the whole study: Three intradermal dendritic cell vaccine injections were given every two weeks.

Primers: 60 V beta forward and 13 J beta reverse. Clones were read by immunoSEQ multiplex PCR, and TCRdb kept only the in-frame ones, dropping some. Counted here are approximately 90,000 clones, roughly four fifths occurring once; the ten biggest clones make up approximately 2.1%. Study results and limitations: Higher TCR clonality did not directly relate to longer survival.

This sample's time point: after dendritic cell vaccination, including at tumor progression/relapse. Isocitrate dehydrogenase mutation was absent in all glioblastoma patients. The starting material was blood, obtained after dendritic cell vaccination. The TCR comes from a human donor with glioblastoma.

The CDR3 loop reads CASSVALAASTYEQYF. CDR3 sequence (DNA): TGTGCCAGCAGCGTAGCCCTAGCGGCTTCCACCTACGAGCAGTACTTC. V is TRBV7-2 and J is TRBJ2-7, with 7 bases that match TRBD2. The CDR3 contains 16 residues. Germline CDR1 SGHTA, CDR2 FQGNSA. Variable domain in full (rest from reference TRBV7-2 and TRBJ2-7): GAGVSQSPSNKVTEKGKDVELRCDPISGHTALYWYRQSLGQGLEFLIYFQGNSAPDKSGLPSDRFSAERTGGSVSTLTIQRTQQEDSAVYLCASSVALAASTYEQYFGPGTRLTVT.